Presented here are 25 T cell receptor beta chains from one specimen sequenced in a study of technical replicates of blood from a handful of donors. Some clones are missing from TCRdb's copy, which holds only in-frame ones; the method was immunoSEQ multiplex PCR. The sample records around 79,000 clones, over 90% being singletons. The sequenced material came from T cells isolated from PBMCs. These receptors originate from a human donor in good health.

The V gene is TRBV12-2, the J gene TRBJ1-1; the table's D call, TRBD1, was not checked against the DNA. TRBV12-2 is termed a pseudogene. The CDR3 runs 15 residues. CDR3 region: CASRLDWTGNTEAFF. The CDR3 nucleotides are TGTGCAAGTCGCTTAGACTGGACAGGGAACACTGAAGCTTTCTTT.

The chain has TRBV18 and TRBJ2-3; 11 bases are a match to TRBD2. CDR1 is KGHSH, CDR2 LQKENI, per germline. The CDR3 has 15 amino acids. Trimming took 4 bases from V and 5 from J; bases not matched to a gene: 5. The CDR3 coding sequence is TGTGCCAGCTCACTACTAGCGGGAGTTAGAGATACGCAGTATTTT. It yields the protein CASSLLAGVRDTQYF.

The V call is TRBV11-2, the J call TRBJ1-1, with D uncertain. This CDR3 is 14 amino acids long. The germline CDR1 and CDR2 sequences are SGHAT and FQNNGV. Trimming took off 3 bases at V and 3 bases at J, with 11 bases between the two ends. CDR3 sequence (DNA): TGTGCCAGCAGCTTCCTCGACATGTACACTGAAGCTTTCTTT. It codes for CASSFLDMYTEAFF.

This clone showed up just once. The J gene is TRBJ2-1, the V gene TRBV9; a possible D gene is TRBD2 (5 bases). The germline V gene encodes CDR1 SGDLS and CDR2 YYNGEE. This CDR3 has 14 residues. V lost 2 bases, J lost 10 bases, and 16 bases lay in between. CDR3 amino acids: CASSVRPHSGEQFF. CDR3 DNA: TGTGCCAGCAGCGTTAGACCACACTCGGGAGAGCAGTTCTTC.

DNA of the CDR3: TGTGCCAGCAGCTTACGACATCCGAACACTGAAGCTTTCTTT. This encodes CASSLRHPNTEAFF. The chain joins TRBV7-6 to TRBJ1-1; D gene uncertain. This CDR3 has 14 amino acids. Germline V lookup: CDR1 SGHVS, CDR2 FNYEAQ. Trimming removed 2 bases at V and 1 base at J, with 8 bases between.

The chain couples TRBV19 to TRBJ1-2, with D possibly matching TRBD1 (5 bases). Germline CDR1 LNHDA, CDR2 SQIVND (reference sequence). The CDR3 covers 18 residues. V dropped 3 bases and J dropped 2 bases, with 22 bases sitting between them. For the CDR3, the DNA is TGTGCCAGTAGTATCCGCAGGGAGAAATGGAGGGGCAACTATGGCTACACCTTC. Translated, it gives CASSIRREKWRGNYGYTF.

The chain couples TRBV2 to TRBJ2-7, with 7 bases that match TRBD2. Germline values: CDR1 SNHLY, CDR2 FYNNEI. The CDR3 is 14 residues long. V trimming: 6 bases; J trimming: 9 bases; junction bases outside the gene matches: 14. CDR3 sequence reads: CASRTPSGEPGQYF. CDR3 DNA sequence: TGTGCCAGCAGGACCCCTAGCGGTGAGCCCGGGCAGTACTTC.

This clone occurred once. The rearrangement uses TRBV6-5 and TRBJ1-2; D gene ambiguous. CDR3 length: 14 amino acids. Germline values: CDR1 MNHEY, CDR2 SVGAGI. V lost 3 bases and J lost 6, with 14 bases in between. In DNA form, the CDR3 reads TGTGCCAGCAGTTATTACGAGGGTCTTGATGGCTACACCTTC. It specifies CASSYYEGLDGYTF.

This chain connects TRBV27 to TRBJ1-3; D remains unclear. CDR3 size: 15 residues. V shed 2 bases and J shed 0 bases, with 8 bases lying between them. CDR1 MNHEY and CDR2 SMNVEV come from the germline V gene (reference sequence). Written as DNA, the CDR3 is TGTGCCAGCAGTTTAGGTGGGAGCTCTGGAAACACCATATATTTT. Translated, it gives CASSLGGSSGNTIYF.

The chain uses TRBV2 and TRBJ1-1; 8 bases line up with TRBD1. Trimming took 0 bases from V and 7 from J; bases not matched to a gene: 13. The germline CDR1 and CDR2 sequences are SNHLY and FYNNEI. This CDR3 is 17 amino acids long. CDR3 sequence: CASSEAPGTRGRDEAFF. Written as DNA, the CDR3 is TGTGCCAGCAGTGAAGCGCCTGGTACCAGGGGGCGGGATGAAGCTTTCTTT.

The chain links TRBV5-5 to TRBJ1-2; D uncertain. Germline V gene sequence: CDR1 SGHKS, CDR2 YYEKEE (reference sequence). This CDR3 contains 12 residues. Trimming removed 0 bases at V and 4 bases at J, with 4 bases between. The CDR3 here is CASSLGSYGYTF. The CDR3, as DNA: TGTGCCAGCAGCTTGGGGAGCTATGGCTACACCTTC.

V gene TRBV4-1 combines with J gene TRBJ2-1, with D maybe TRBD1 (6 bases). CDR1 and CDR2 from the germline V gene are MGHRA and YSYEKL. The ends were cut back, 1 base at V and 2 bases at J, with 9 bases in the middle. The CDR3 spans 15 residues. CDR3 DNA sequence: TGCGCCAGCAGCCAAGGGGACAACCCCTACAATGAGCAGTTCTTC. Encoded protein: CASSQGDNPYNEQFF.

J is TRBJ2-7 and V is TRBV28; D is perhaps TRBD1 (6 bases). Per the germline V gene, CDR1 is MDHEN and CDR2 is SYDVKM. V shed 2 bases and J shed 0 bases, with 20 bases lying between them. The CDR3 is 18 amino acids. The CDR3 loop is CASSLEGVVELRSYEQYF. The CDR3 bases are TGTGCCAGCAGTTTAGAGGGGGTGGTCGAGCTCCGCTCCTACGAGCAGTACTTC.

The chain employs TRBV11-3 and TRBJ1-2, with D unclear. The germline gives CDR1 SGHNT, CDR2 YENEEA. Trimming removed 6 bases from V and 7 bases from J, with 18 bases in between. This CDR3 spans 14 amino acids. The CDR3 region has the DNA TGTGCCAGCAGTCACGGGATGGGTTTCGGTGGCTACACCTTC. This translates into CASSHGMGFGGYTF.

The CDR3 DNA sequence: TGTGCCAGCAGTGAGACTAGCGGGTCATACAATGAGCAGTTCTTC. This sequence encodes CASSETSGSYNEQFF. The chain employs TRBV6-4 and TRBJ2-1; 10 nucleotides agree with TRBD2. Germline CDR1 reads MRHNA; CDR2 reads SNTAGT. Trimming at V came to 3 bases and at J to 4 bases, leaving 3 bases not matched to a gene. The length of the CDR3 is 15 residues.

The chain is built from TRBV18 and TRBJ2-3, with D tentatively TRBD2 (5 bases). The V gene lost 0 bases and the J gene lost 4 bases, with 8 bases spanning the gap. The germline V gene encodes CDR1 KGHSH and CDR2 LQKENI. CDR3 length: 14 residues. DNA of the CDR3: TGTGCCAGCTCACCACCGCCGGGATCAGATACGCAGTATTTT. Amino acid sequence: CASSPPPGSDTQYF.

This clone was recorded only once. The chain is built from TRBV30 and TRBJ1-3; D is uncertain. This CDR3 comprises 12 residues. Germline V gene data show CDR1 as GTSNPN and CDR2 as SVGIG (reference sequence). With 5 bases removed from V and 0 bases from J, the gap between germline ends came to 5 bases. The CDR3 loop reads CAWLSSGNTIYF. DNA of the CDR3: TGTGCCTGGTTGAGCTCTGGAAACACCATATATTTT.

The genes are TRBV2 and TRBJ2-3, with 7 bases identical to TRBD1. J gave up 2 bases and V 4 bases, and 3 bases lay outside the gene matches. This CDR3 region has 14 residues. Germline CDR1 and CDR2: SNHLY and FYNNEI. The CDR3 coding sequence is TGTGCCAGCAGTGTTAGGGGGCTCACAGATACGCAGTATTTT. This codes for CASSVRGLTDTQYF.

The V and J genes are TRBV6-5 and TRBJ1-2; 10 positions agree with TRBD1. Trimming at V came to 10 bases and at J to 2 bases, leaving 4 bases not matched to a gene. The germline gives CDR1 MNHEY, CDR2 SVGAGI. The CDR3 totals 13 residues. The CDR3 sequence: CATLTGGNYGYTF. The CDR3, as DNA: TGTGCCACTTTGACAGGGGGCAACTATGGCTACACCTTC.

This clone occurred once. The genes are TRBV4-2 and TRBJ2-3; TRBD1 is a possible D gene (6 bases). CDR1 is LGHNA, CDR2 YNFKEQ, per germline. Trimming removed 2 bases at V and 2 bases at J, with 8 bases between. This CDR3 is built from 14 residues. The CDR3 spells CASSQTGLTDTQYF. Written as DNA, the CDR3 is TGTGCCAGCAGCCAAACAGGGCTCACAGATACGCAGTATTTT.

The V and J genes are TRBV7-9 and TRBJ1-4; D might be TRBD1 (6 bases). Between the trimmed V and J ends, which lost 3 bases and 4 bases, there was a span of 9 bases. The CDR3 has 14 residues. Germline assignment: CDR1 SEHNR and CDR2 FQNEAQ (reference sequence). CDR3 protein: CASSFGTFNEKLFF. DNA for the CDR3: TGTGCCAGCAGCTTTGGGACATTTAATGAAAAACTGTTTTTT.

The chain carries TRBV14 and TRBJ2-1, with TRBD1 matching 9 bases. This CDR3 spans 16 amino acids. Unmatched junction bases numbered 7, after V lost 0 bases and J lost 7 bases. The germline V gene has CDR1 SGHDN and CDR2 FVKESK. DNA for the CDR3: TGTGCCAGCAGCCAAGAGATCGGGACAGGGATTAATGAGCAGTTCTTC. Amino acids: CASSQEIGTGINEQFF.

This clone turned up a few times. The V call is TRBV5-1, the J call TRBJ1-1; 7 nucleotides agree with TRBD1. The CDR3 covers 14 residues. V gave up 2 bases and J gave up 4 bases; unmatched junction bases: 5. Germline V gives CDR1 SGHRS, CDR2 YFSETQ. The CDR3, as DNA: TGCGCCAGCAGCTTACACCAGGGGGGCACTGAAGCTTTCTTT. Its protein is CASSLHQGGTEAFF. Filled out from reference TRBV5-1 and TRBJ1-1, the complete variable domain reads KAGVTQTPRYLIKTRGQQVTLSCSPISGHRSVSWYQQTPGQGLQFLFEYFSETQRNKGNFPGRFSGRQFSNSRSEMNVSTLELGDSALYLCASSLHQGGTEAFFGQGTRLTVV.

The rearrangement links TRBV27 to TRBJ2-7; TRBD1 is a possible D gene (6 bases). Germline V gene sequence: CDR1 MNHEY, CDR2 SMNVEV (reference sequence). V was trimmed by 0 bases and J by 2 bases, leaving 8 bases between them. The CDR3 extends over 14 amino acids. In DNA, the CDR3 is TGTGCCAGCAGTTTATCTAGGGGGACCTACGAGCAGTACTTC. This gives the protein CASSLSRGTYEQYF.

In DNA form, the CDR3 reads TGTGCCAGCAGCCTACCTTACGACTCCTACGAGCAGTACTTC. Translating it yields CASSLPYDSYEQYF. V gene TRBV7-9 combines with J gene TRBJ2-7; D is ambiguous. This CDR3 is 14 amino acids long. The germline V gene has CDR1 SEHNR and CDR2 FQNEAQ (reference sequence). Deletions cut 5 bases from V and 0 bases from J, with 11 bases between.